This entry features one TCR beta chain sequence. As yet, its antigen is unknown. The CDR3 is made up of 15 amino acids. The J segment lost 5 bases and the V segment lost 6 bases, leaving 8 bases of the junction unmatched. The germline gives CDR1 KGHSH, CDR2 LQKENI. PCR was performed using 60 Vbeta and 13 Jbeta primers. As processed by the authors: Roughly 11 million shared chains were among about 80 million unique TCR beta chains counted in a later analysis. This table comes from immunoSEQ multiplex PCR, and its TCRdb copy is limited to in-frame clones, with some not included. That table is the source of V, J and clone size, and D and trimming were worked out from the DNA. The table lists about 210,000 clones, with roughly 0.98% in the top ten. These data are taken from a study of cytomegalovirus exposure and HLA in healthy donors. Study-wide findings and caveats: Analyzed later, association rates of TCRs varied across HLA loci, with DRB1 most and HLA-C fewest.

The V gene is TRBV18, the J gene TRBJ1-5; the match to TRBD1 covers 9 bases. The material sequenced was PBMCs. The sequence was collected from a woman between 25 and 40 years old in good health and CMV-seropositive. The CDR3 here is CASSPGTGTDQPQHF. The CDR3 nucleotides read TGTGCCAGCTCCCCCGGGACAGGGACAGATCAGCCCCAGCATTTT. The complete variable domain, with remaining parts taken from reference TRBV18 and TRBJ1-5, reads NAGVMQNPRHLVRRRGQEARLRCSPMKGHSHVYWYRQLPEEGLKFMVYLQKENIIDESGMPKERFSAEFPKEGPSILRIQQVVRGDSAAYFCASSPGTGTDQPQHFGDGTRLSIL.